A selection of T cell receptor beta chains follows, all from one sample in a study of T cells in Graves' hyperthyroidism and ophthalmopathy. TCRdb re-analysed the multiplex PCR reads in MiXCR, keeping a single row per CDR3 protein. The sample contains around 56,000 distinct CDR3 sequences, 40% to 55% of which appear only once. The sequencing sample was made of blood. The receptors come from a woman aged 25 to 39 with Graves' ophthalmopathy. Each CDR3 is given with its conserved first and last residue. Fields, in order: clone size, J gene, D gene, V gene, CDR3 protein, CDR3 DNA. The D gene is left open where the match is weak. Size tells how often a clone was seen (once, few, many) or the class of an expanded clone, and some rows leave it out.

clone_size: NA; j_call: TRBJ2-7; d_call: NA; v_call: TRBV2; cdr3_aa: CASSETGRGAYEQYF; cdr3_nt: TGTGCCAGCAGTGAAACAGGGAGGGGGGCCTACGAGCAGTACTTC
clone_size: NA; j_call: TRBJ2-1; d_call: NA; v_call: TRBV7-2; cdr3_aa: CASSSQGQRTEQFF; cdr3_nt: TGTGCCAGCAGCTCGCAGGGGCAGCGAACTGAGCAGTTCTTC
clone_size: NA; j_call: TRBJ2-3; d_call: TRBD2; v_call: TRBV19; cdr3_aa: CASSIDVGGPLDTQYF; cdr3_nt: TGTGCCAGTAGTATAGACGTGGGAGGGCCCCTAGATACGCAGTATTTT
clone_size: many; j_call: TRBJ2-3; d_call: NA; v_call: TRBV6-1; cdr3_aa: CASESLRSISTDTQYF; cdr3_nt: TGTGCCAGCGAGTCCCTGCGGAGTATTAGCACAGATACGCAGTATTTT
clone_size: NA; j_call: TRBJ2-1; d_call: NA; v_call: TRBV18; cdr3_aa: CASSPGTMDSEQFF; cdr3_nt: TGTGCCAGCTCACCCGGGACGATGGACAGTGAGCAGTTCTTC
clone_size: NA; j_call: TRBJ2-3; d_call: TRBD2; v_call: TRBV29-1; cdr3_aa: CSVEWRLAEGDTQYF; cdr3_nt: TGCAGCGTTGAGTGGCGTCTAGCGGAGGGGGATACGCAGTATTTT
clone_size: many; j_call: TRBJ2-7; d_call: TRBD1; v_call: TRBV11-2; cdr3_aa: CASSLGQSRYEQYF; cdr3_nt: TGTGCCAGCAGCTTGGGACAGTCTCGCTACGAGCAGTACTTC
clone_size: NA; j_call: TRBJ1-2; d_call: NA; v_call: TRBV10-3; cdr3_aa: CAIGSGTPGTF; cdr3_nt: TGTGCCATCGGCTCCGGGACACCGGGTACCTTC
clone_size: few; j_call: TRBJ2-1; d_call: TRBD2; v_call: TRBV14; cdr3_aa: CASSPWTSGRRAYNEQFF; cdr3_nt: TGTGCCAGCAGCCCTTGGACTAGCGGGAGACGCGCCTACAATGAGCAGTTCTTC
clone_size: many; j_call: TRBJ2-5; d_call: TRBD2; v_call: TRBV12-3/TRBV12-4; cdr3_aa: CASSLTGTTQETQYF; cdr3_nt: TGTGCCAGCAGTTTAACCGGGACTACCCAAGAGACCCAGTACTTC
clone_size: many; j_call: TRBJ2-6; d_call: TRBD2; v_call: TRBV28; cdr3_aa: CASSLAGAGANVLTF; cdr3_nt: TGTGCCAGCAGCCTTGCGGGGGCTGGGGCCAACGTCCTGACTTTC
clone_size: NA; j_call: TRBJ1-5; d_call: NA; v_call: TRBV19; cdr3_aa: CASSIGDQPQHF; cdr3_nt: TGTGCCAGTAGTATCGGGGATCAGCCCCAGCATTTT
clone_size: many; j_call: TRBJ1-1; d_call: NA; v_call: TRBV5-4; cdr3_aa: CASSLLDWGVTEAFF; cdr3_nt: TGTGCCAGCAGCTTGTTGGACTGGGGCGTCACTGAAGCTTTCTTT
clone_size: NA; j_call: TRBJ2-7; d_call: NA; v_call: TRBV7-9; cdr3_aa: CASSFDWAGAYEQYF; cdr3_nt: TGTGCCAGCAGCTTTGATTGGGCAGGGGCCTACGAGCAGTACTTC